This T cell receptor (beta chain) was obtained from a study of glioma-infiltrating T cells. Study results and caveats: Tissue-blood divergence was below expectation in non-neoplastic patients, above in gliomas. Tissue and blood shared very few CDR3 sequences.

The CDR3 spans 14 residues. Trimming cost V 8 bases and J 2 bases; bases outside gene matches: 5. Looked up from germline, CDR1 is MNHEY and CDR2 is SMNVEV (reference sequence). In its sample, this clonotype was seen many times. Antigen unknown. Amplification of TCR alpha and beta CDR3 regions from RNA used iRepertoire nested multiplex PCR. One-step reverse transcription and amplification started from around 100-400 ng of tissue mRNA or PBMC total RNA. MiXCR, run by TCRdb on the multiplex PCR reads, gives a single entry per CDR3 protein. This sample has 44,000 or so distinct CDR3 sequences, with under 25% found just once.

The TCR originated in a human donor with low-grade glioma or glioblastoma, undergoing nonglioma brain surgery, or in good health (not recorded which). The sample consisted of glioma tissue, nonneoplastic brain tissue, or PBMCs (not recorded which). The rearrangement joins TRBV27 to TRBJ1-5, with 8 bases that match TRBD1. The CDR3: CASGDRGGNQPQHF. The CDR3, as DNA: TGTGCCAGCGGAGACAGGGGAGGCAATCAGCCCCAGCATTTT.